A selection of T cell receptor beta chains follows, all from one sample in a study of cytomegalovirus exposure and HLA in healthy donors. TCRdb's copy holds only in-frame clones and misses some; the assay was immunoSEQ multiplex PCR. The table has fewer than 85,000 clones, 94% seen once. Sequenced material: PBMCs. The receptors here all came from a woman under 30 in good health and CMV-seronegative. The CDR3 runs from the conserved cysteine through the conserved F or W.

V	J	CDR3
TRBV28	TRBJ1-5	CASSPGTGGYQPQHF
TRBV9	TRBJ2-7	CASSLGTGTGYEQYF
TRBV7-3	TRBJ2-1	CASSKTSDGYNEQFF
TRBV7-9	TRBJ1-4	CASNGKIFGQRGEKLFF
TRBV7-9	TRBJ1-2	CASSPRGNYGYTF
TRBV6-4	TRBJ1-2	CASSETGNYGYTF
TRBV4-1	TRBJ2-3	CASSLQRGGGTDTQYF
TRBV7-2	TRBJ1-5	CASSLGTGNQPQHF
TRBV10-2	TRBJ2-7	CASSGWRSNYEQYF
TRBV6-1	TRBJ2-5	CAGHKGPRETQYF
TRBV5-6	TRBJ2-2	CASSLQGAIGELFF
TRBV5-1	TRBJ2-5	CASSSGVLRETQYF
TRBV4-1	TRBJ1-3	CASSQPSPRVSGNTIYF
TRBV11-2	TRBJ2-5	CASSSTLTDTQETQYF
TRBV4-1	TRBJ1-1	CASSPYRLLNTEAFF
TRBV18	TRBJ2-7	CASSLGTGGNYEQYF
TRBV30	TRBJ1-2	CACPNGGVYGYTF
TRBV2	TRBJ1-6	CASGDYLSPLHF
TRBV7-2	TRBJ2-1	CASSSDRANEQFF
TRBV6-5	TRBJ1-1	CASSRDRGTEAFF
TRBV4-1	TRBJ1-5	CASSQTGAQPQHF
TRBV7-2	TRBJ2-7	CASSLSGRAQQYF
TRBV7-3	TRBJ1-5	CASGTGKNQPQHF
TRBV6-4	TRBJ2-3	CASSELAGTTDTQYF
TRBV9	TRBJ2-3	CASSGWEGDSQYF
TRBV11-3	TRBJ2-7	CASSLGTGGEQYF
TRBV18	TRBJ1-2	CASSEDRQYLGGGYTF
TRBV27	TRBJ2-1	CASSLGGGNEQFF
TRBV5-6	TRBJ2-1	CASSLGQLSYNEQFF
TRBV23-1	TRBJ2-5	CASSRLTSIEPLLQETQYF
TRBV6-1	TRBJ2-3	CASSWDRGADTQYF
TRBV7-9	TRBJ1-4	CASSLSRQGSSEKLFF
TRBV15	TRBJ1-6	CATSQNSGYNSPLHF
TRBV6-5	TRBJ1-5	CASSYSRSVNQPQHF
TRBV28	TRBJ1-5	CASPPGGGLPGQPQHF